Described below is a single T cell receptor (beta chain) sequence and its context. What antigen it recognizes has not been identified. No per-base quality is available; no much larger clone lies one base away. The record originates from a study of blood T cell repertoires in COVID-19 (dated by TCRdb to 2020 to 2021). Broadly, across the study: The collaborator samples originated in the United States, Italy and Spain and spanned the acute and convalescent phases of COVID-19. The prospective study material was composed of cDNA or gDNA derived from T cells, B-cell-depleted T cells, or PBMCs. Deeply sampled blood TCRbeta repertoires from subjects exposed to, actively infected with, or recovered from COVID-19 were included in the dataset. The repertoires were released in a freely available public database intended as a resource for research on the immune response to SARS-CoV-2. The samples were drawn from two sources: the first 160 participants of the ongoing ImmuneRACE study, and 950 to 1,500 subjects contributed by 6 global collaborators. A de-identified subject ID, COVID-19 status, age in years and sex were almost always included in the sample metadata. Where available, HLA class I and class II types were taken from metadata supplied by the sample provider and were not determined by assay-based typing.

Study-level results and caveats: Clinical and demographic metadata were provided uncurated, with the amount varying by source and participant.

In Seattle, one collaborating source enrolled patients while the infection was active and tracked those patients longitudinally over the course of disease. Each collaborating institution followed its own protocols to collect whole blood in K2EDTA tubes. For TCRbeta analysis, collaborators shipped samples in one of three forms: frozen whole blood, isolated PBMCs, or DNA extracted from either of those sample types. TCRbeta CDR3 regions were amplified from genomic DNA using the immunoSEQ Assay, a bias-controlled multiplex PCR. The authors processed their data as follows. The number of nucleated cells in each sample was estimated by amplification of reference gene primers within the assay. To quantify the absolute abundance of each unique TCRbeta CDR3 rearrangement, sequence reads were collapsed and filtered. For each sample, productive Simpson clonality was calculated as the square root of Simpson's diversity index across productive rearrangements. TCRdb took this table from immuneACCESS and kept in-frame rearrangements with V and J called. Such tables lack part of the clones; where checked against another copy, unresolved V genes explain under half of the gap, and the rest is unexplained. V, J and clone size reflect that table, while D and trimming were determined from the DNA. The sample table holds fewer than 250,000 clones, of which more than 75% were seen once. The ten top clones hold approximately 8% of the sample.

The germline V gene sets CDR1 to MNHEY and CDR2 to SVGAGI. V sheds 2 bases and J sheds 7 bases, leaving 12 bases between their ends. From the cysteine through the phenylalanine, the CDR3 covers 15 amino acids. CDR3 DNA is the only sequence kept; it has 45 bases, read in frame from the first base. The V gene is TRBV6-5 and the J gene is TRBJ1-6; the D gene is perhaps TRBD1, on 5 matching bases. Material for sequencing was peripheral blood. The TCR was taken from a woman aged 55-69 years with COVID-19, enrolled during active disease. CDR3 sequence: CASSYQVNRNSPLHF. The DNA reads as follows: TGTGCCAGCAGTTACCAGGTCAACAGGAATTCACCCCTCCACTTT.